What follows is one TCR beta chain and its context. Its cognate antigen has yet to be identified. Base-call qualities are not available, and no considerably larger clone is one nucleotide away. These data originate in a study of T-cell memory formation after mild COVID-19 (dated by TCRdb to about 2021). In the study overall: TCR sequence clusters from the two donors were found to be largely donor specific. T-cell clones expanding and contracting after mild COVID-19 in two donors were tracked by longitudinal TCRalpha and TCRbeta repertoire sequencing. Two young, previously healthy adult volunteers, one female and one male, were included in the cohort. Overall study results and their limits: The second-wave clones that peaked on day 37 were not confirmed to be SARS-CoV-2 specific. The detection of some responding clones in pre-infection memory suggests that pre-existing cross-reactive memory T cells joined the SARS-CoV-2 response. The study included only a couple of mild cases, and larger cohorts that include severe cases with pre-infection samples were judged to be necessary. From day 15 to 85, contracting clones showed balanced CD4/CD8 phenotypes, whereas a second wave of clones that expanded from day 15 to 37 leaned towards CD4+. Contracting CD4+ clones were located mainly in the CM and EM memory subsets, whereas CD8+ clones were found to be enriched in EMRA.

Sequencer: Illumina NovaSeq 6000. TCRalpha and TCRbeta cDNA libraries were built by 5'RACE with constant-segment primers, adding sample barcodes and unique molecular identifiers. RNA was extracted from every sample with Trizol reagent. Amplification of the libraries took two PCR steps, and the second step added a second sample barcode plus Illumina TruSeq adapters. Sequencing of libraries was performed on an Illumina NovaSeq with 2 x 150 bp paired-end reads. The authors' analysis ran thus. The reads were demultiplexed and collapsed into UMI-guided consensus sequences using migec v1.2.7. Using mixcr v2.1.11, UMI consensuses were aligned to TRA and TRB V and J templates and then assembled into clonotypes. Expanded or contracted clonotypes were those called significant by both edgeR and NoisET, with noise models trained on biological replicates. For edgeR calls, the thresholds were a false discovery rate-adjusted p below 0.01 and a log2 fold-change of 1. PCA with hierarchical clustering of max-normalized trajectories of the 1000 most abundant clonotypes was used as exploratory dynamics analysis. Separately sequenced CD4+ and CD8+ repertoires were used to assign the CD4 or CD8 phenotype of responding clones. TCRdb trimmed the raw reads at Q25, called clones with MiXCR and kept productive beta chains. Rows with one shared CDR3 protein collapse into an entry with the most common genes and DNA. The V and J calls and clone size come from TCRdb's table, not from the authors' own analysis. The sample table holds roughly 370,000 distinct CDR3 sequences, of which about 16% were seen once. Roughly 21% of the sample is in the top ten clones.

Including the terminal cysteine and phenylalanine, the CDR3 comprises 13 residues. The DNA shown is the 39-base CDR3, in frame from base 1. V and J are truncated by 1 base and 2 bases respectively, leaving an intervening sequence of 5 bases. PBMCs were isolated by Ficoll-Paque density gradient centrifugation. The sequence is built from TRBV12-3 or TRBV12-4 and TRBJ1-2; the D gene assignment is ambiguous. Sequencing was carried out using PBMCs or a T cell subset sorted from them (not recorded which). The sequence derives from a man between 18 and 35 years old who had mild COVID-19 (a few samples of this study predate the infection). The sample titles of this study are shuffled in the database, so cell type and time point are left out; the donor was told from shared clones. The DNA is as follows: TGTGCCAGCAGTTTAGAGTCAAACTATGGCTACACCTTC. This translates into CASSLESNYGYTF.